One and the same sample provided the 27 T cell receptor beta chains below, sequenced in a study of STAT5B mutations in CD4+ large granular lymphocyte leukemia. TCRdb's copy holds only in-frame clones and misses some; the assay was immunoSEQ multiplex PCR. Among tens of thousands of clones, around 85% were seen once, and the ten largest hold about 3%. Sequencing was carried out using CD4+ T cells from blood buffy coats. The source is a human donor in good health.

V usage is TRBV19 and J usage is TRBJ2-1; D might be TRBD2 (6 bases). This CDR3 has 13 amino acids. V was shortened by 8 bases and J by 8 bases, with 16 bases between the two germline ends. Germline V gene lookup returns CDR1 LNHDA and CDR2 SQIVND (reference sequence). The DNA for the CDR3 is TGTGCCAGTGCTCCAGCTAGCGTACATGAGCAGTTCTTC. This sequence encodes CASAPASVHEQFF.

The gene calls are TRBV28 and TRBJ2-1; 14 bases align to TRBD2. This CDR3 contains 15 residues. Trimming at V came to 6 bases and at J to 8 bases, leaving 6 bases not matched to a gene. Germline CDR1 and CDR2: MDHEN and SYDVKM. CDR3 amino acids: CASRETSGRVDEQFF. As DNA, the CDR3 is TGTGCCAGCAGAGAGACTAGCGGGAGGGTGGATGAGCAGTTCTTC.

The genes are TRBV16 and TRBJ1-3; D is ambiguous. This CDR3 contains 17 residues. V was pared by 4 bases and J by 0 bases, with 16 bases between. Germline assignment: CDR1 KGHSY and CDR2 FQNENV. In nucleotides, the CDR3 is TGTGCCAGCAGCCCTATCGGACCGAACTCCTCTGGAAACACCATATATTTT. As protein: CASSPIGPNSSGNTIYF.

The V call is TRBV5-1, the J call TRBJ1-3; D call uncertain. Trimming removed 0 bases at V and 2 bases at J, with 12 bases between. The germline CDR1 and CDR2 sequences are SGHRS and YFSETQ. This CDR3 is 16 amino acids long. This CDR3 reads CASSLDEGYAGNTIYF. The CDR3 DNA reads TGCGCCAGCAGCTTGGACGAGGGATACGCTGGAAACACCATATATTTT.

The chain is built from TRBV2 and TRBJ2-4; TRBD2 aligns across 8 bases. This CDR3 region has 15 residues. The germline CDR1 and CDR2 sequences are SNHLY and FYNNEI. V trimming: 7 bases; J trimming: 7 bases; junction bases outside the gene matches: 12. The CDR3 region has the DNA TGTGCCAGCACGCCACACTTGAGCGGGAGTAACATTCAGTACTTC. This sequence encodes CASTPHLSGSNIQYF.

This clone was seen more than once but under ten times. The V call is TRBV7-2, the J call TRBJ2-5; TRBD1 is a possible D gene (5 bases). Trimming removed 1 base from V and 3 bases from J, with 6 bases in between. The length of the CDR3 is 13 residues. Germline lookup yields CDR1 SGHTA and CDR2 FQGNSA. The CDR3, as DNA: TGTGCCAGCAGCTTAGGGACAAAAGAGACCCAGTACTTC. It translates to CASSLGTKETQYF.

J is TRBJ2-2 and V is TRBV14; D is unresolved. Germline V gene data show CDR1 as SGHDN and CDR2 as FVKESK. With 7 bases removed from V and 7 bases from J, the gap between germline ends came to 10 bases. This CDR3 contains 12 residues. The CDR3 bases are TGTGCCAGCAACCTAATAAGCGGGGAGCTGTTTTTT. Its protein is CASNLISGELFF.

The chain couples TRBV28 to TRBJ1-1; D possibly corresponds to TRBD1 (5 bases). This CDR3 spans 16 amino acids. The germline V and J ends were trimmed by 7 bases and 2 bases, with 20 bases remaining between them. Germline-derived CDR1 and CDR2 are MDHEN and SYDVKM. The CDR3 nucleotides read TGTGCCAGCATAACCTCCAGGCAGGGATATAACACTGAAGCTTTCTTT. It translates to CASITSRQGYNTEAFF.

The gene calls are TRBV28 and TRBJ2-4; TRBD2 might be the D (6 bases). The length of the CDR3 is 13 residues. V lost 3 bases and J 5 bases, leaving 8 bases between the germline ends. Germline CDR1 MDHEN, CDR2 SYDVKM. CDR3 region: CASSLGGENIQYF. As DNA, the CDR3 is TGTGCCAGCAGTTTGGGGGGAGAAAACATTCAGTACTTC.

The rearrangement joins TRBV28 to TRBJ2-2; D is uncertain. Germline CDR1 is MDHEN and CDR2 is SYDVKM. V dropped 8 bases and J dropped 2 bases, with 6 bases sitting between them. The CDR3 runs to 12 residues. The CDR3 here is CASEVNTGELFF. Written as DNA, the CDR3 is TGTGCCAGCGAGGTAAACACCGGGGAGCTGTTTTTT.

The chain couples TRBV9 to TRBJ2-3, with 8 bases fitting TRBD2. J was trimmed by 8 bases and V by 0 bases; bases with no gene match: 2. The CDR3 is made up of 13 amino acids. CDR1 is SGDLS and CDR2 is YYNGEE in the germline V gene. In nucleotides, the CDR3 is TGTGCCAGCAGCGTAGGGGCGGGAGGTACGCAGTATTTT. Translation gives CASSVGAGGTQYF.

V is TRBV6-1 and J is TRBJ2-3, with D unresolved. This CDR3 has 18 residues. V was trimmed by 0 bases and J by 0 bases, leaving 16 bases between them. CDR1 is MNHNS, CDR2 SASEGT, per germline. The CDR3 nucleotides are TGTGCCAGCAGTGAAGCGCTAGGGCGGCCCTTGAGCACAGATACGCAGTATTTT. It specifies CASSEALGRPLSTDTQYF.

The chain is built from TRBV5-1 and TRBJ2-5; D could derive from TRBD1 or TRBD2 (5 bases each). In germline, CDR1 is SGHRS, CDR2 YFSETQ. Trimming removed 5 bases at V and 3 bases at J, with 17 bases between. There are 15 residues in the CDR3. CDR3 DNA: TGCGCCAGCAGGATAGGACGGTTGGGGGAAGAGACCCAGTACTTC. This translates into CASRIGRLGEETQYF.

DNA of the CDR3: TGTGCCAGCAGCGCGCCGAATAAAGAAAACTATGGCTACACCTTC. Protein: CASSAPNKENYGYTF. The gene calls are TRBV7-6 and TRBJ1-2, with D hard to call. CDR3 length equals 15 residues. From germline, CDR1 is SGHVS and CDR2 FNYEAQ. V was cut by 5 bases and J by 2 bases, with 15 bases left in between.

The chain recombines TRBV6-1 with TRBJ1-5, with 8 bases fitting TRBD1. This CDR3 is 15 amino acids long. From germline, CDR1 is MNHNS and CDR2 SASEGT. V lost 3 bases and J lost 4; bases outside the gene matches: 5. CDR3 loop: CASSDWTGRNQPQHF. CDR3 nucleotides: TGTGCCAGCAGTGATTGGACAGGGAGGAATCAGCCCCAGCATTTT.

The chain combines TRBV5-8 with TRBJ1-5, with D possibly TRBD1 on 5 matching bases. Germline V gives CDR1 SGHTS, CDR2 YDEGEE. Deletions cut 0 bases from V and 7 bases from J, with 17 bases between. This CDR3 spans 16 amino acids. The CDR3, as DNA: TGTGCCAGCAGCTTGGAGGGCCGGGCCGGGGGGCAGCCCCAGCATTTT. This codes for CASSLEGRAGGQPQHF. Full variable domain (outside the CDR3, taken from reference TRBV5-8 and TRBJ1-5): EAGVTQSPTHLIKTRGQQATLRCSPISGHTSVYWYQQALGLGLQFLLWYDEGEERNRGNFPPRFSGRQFPNYSSELNVNALELEDSALYLCASSLEGRAGGQPQHFGDGTRLSIL.

The chain links TRBV30 to TRBJ1-1, with TRBD1 as a possible D gene (5 bases). The CDR3 consists of 15 residues. V lost 0 bases and J lost 4, with 15 bases in between. Germline V lookup: CDR1 GTSNPN, CDR2 SVGIG (reference sequence). CDR3 sequence reads: CAWSVQLLGGTEAFF. The CDR3 region has the DNA TGTGCCTGGAGTGTACAGCTTTTGGGGGGCACTGAAGCTTTCTTT.

The chain links TRBV19 to TRBJ1-1; possible D gene TRBD1, 5 bases. The CDR3 has 14 residues. Germline values: CDR1 LNHDA, CDR2 SQIVND (reference sequence). Trimming took 6 bases from V and 0 from J, leaving 11 bases between them. The CDR3 bases are TGTGCCAGTAGCGGGGCAGGGCTGAACACTGAAGCTTTCTTT. Protein: CASSGAGLNTEAFF.

The rearrangement uses TRBV5-1 and TRBJ2-1; no definite D call. The CDR3 is 13 residues long. V was pared by 0 bases and J by 8 bases, with 9 bases between. Germline V gives CDR1 SGHRS, CDR2 YFSETQ. CDR3 DNA: TGCGCCAGCAGCTTGGTGGCAGCCCATGAGCAGTTCTTC. It translates to CASSLVAAHEQFF.

The rearrangement uses TRBV2 and TRBJ2-1; 9 nucleotides line up with TRBD2. The CDR3 loop spans 15 amino acids. Germline CDR1 SNHLY, CDR2 FYNNEI. V lost 6 bases and J lost 10; bases outside the gene matches: 13. CDR3 DNA: TGTGCCAGCAGCCCCCGACTAGCGGATGGGAAGGAGCAGTTCTTC. This gives the protein CASSPRLADGKEQFF.

This clone came up a few times. The V and J genes are TRBV7-2 and TRBJ1-2; D might be TRBD1 (5 bases). V lost 6 bases and J lost 8, with 16 bases in between. CDR1 SGHTA and CDR2 FQGNSA come from the germline V gene. The length of the CDR3 is 13 residues. The CDR3 loop reads CASSFSGGGGYTF. The CDR3 bases are TGTGCCAGCAGTTTCAGCGGCGGGGGGGGCTACACCTTC. The whole variable domain, filled in from reference TRBV7-2 and TRBJ1-2, reads GAGVSQSPSNKVTEKGKDVELRCDPISGHTALYWYRQSLGQGLEFLIYFQGNSAPDKSGLPSDRFSAERTGGSVSTLTIQRTQQEDSAVYLCASSFSGGGGYTFGSGTRLTVV.

This clone was counted a single time. The V call is TRBV5-6, the J call TRBJ1-2; a possible D gene is TRBD1 (6 bases). This CDR3 has 15 amino acids. Germline CDR1 SGHDT, CDR2 YYEEEE. Trimming stripped 4 bases from V and 5 bases from J, with 18 bases between. CDR3 coding DNA: TGTGCCAGCAGCCCCCTTTACAGGGAACATTATGGCTACACCTTC. This codes for CASSPLYREHYGYTF.

The V gene is TRBV28, the J gene TRBJ2-7; the match to TRBD2 covers 9 bases. After removal of 5 bases from V and 6 bases from J, the junction contained 8 bases not matched to a gene. The CDR3 runs to 14 residues. From germline, CDR1 is MDHEN and CDR2 SYDVKM. The CDR3 sequence: CASSLLAGLLEQYF. CDR3 nucleotides: TGTGCCAGCAGTCTACTAGCGGGTCTCCTCGAGCAGTACTTC. Based on the CDR3 plus reference TRBV28 and TRBJ2-7, the full variable domain is DVKVTQSSRYLVKRTGEKVFLECVQDMDHENMFWYRQDPGLGLRLIYFSYDVKMKEKGDIPEGYSVSREKKERFSLILESASTNQTSMYLCASSLLAGLLEQYFGPGTRLTVT.

V usage is TRBV4-1 and J usage is TRBJ2-5; weak D call: TRBD1 (5 bases). The CDR3 contains 17 residues. With 0 bases removed from V and 5 bases from J, the gap between germline ends came to 19 bases. CDR1 and CDR2 from the germline V gene are MGHRA and YSYEKL. CDR3 in DNA: TGCGCCAGCAGCCAAGACCAGACAGAATCGTGGGTGGAGACCCAGTACTTC. Protein product: CASSQDQTESWVETQYF.

In DNA, the CDR3 is TGTGCCAGCAGTGAAGCGGACAGGAAAAACTATGGCTACACCTTC. Amino acid sequence: CASSEADRKNYGYTF. The rearrangement uses TRBV25-1 and TRBJ1-2; the match to TRBD1 covers 7 bases. CDR1 and CDR2 (germline): MGHDK, SYGVNS. Trimming removed 2 bases from V and 2 bases from J; junction bases left unmatched: 5. The CDR3 consists of 15 residues.

This clone was observed a handful of times. This chain links TRBV7-3 with TRBJ2-2; D remains unclear. V gave up 5 bases and J gave up 1 base, with 14 bases separating them. The CDR3 consists of 16 residues. CDR1 is SGHTA and CDR2 is FQGTGA in the germline V gene. The CDR3 loop reads CASSTYSGQNTGELFF. CDR3 sequence (DNA): TGTGCCAGCAGCACCTACTCCGGCCAGAACACCGGGGAGCTGTTTTTT.

This chain links TRBV2 with TRBJ2-3, with 7 bases aligning to TRBD2. With V trimmed by 11 bases and J by 1 base, 9 bases remained unmatched. CDR1 SNHLY and CDR2 FYNNEI come from the germline V gene. This CDR3 has 14 residues. CDR3 protein: CASTWGGGTDTQYF. The DNA for the CDR3 is TGTGCCTCCACTTGGGGGGGTGGCACAGATACGCAGTATTTT.